Listed here are 2 T cell receptor beta chains from one sample, sequenced in a study of cytomegalovirus exposure and HLA in healthy donors. The PCR employed 60 Vbeta primers together with 13 Jbeta primers. This table comes from immunoSEQ multiplex PCR, and its TCRdb copy is limited to in-frame clones, with some not included. The sample holds about 160,000 clones, roughly 79% seen once. Sequencing was carried out using PBMCs. These TCRs come from a male donor in good health and CMV-seropositive.

The V gene is TRBV2, the J gene TRBJ2-7; no firm D call. CDR1 and CDR2 (germline): SNHLY, FYNNEI. This CDR3 spans 12 amino acids. Trimming removed 3 bases from V and 3 bases from J, with 6 bases in between. CDR3 in DNA: TGTGCCAGCAGTGAGGCTAGCTACGAGCAGTACTTC. This translates into CASSEASYEQYF.

The chain uses TRBV30 and TRBJ2-5; 11 nucleotides agree with TRBD2. The CDR3 has 15 residues. The trim removed 0 bases at V and 2 bases at J, leaving 2 bases unmatched. Germline loops: CDR1 GTSNPN, CDR2 SVGIG (reference sequence). CDR3 nucleotide sequence: TGTGCCTGGAGTGTACTAGCGGGGGTACAAGAGACCCAGTACTTC. Protein sequence: CAWSVLAGVQETQYF.